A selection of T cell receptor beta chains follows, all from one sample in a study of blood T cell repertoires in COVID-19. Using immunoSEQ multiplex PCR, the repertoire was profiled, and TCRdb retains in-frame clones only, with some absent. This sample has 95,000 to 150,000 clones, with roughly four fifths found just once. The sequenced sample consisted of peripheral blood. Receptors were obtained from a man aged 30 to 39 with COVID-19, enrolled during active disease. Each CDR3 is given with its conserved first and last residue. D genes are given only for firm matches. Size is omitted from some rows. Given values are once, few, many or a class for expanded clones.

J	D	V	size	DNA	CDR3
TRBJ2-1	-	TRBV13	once	TGTGCCAGTAGAGCCCCCGGGGGTTCTTACAATGAGCAGTTCTTC	CASRAPGGSYNEQFF
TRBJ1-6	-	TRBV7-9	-	TGTGCCAGCAGCTTAGACAGGGCGAATTCACCCCTCCACTTT	CASSLDRANSPLHF
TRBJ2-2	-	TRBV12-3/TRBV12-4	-	TGTGCCAGCACTTCCCAGTACACCGGGGAGCTGTTTTTT	CASTSQYTGELFF
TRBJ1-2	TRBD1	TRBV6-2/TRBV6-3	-	TGTGCCAGCAGTTCCGGGACAGGGTTTCACTATGGCTACACCTTC	CASSSGTGFHYGYTF
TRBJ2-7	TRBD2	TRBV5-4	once	TGTGCCAGCAGGAGGACTAGCGGGAGTGACGAGCAGTACTTC	CASRRTSGSDEQYF
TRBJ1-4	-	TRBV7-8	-	TGTGCCAGCAGCTTAGCGGGGGCACAAAAACTGTTTTTT	CASSLAGAQKLFF
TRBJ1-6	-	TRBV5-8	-	TGTGCCAGCAGCTTGGCCGACAGCAGGGTTTATGCAGATAATTCACCCCTCCACTTT	CASSLADSRVYADNSPLHF
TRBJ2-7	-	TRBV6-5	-	TGTGCCAGCAGTTACTCTTGGAGGGGCTACGAGCAGTACTTC	CASSYSWRGYEQYF
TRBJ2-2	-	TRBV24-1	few	TGTGCCACCAGTGATCTAGAGGCGATCGGGGAGCTGTTTTTT	CATSDLEAIGELFF
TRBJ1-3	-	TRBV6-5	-	TGTGCCAGCGTTCCCGGGGAACCGGGAAACACCATATATTTT	CASVPGEPGNTIYF
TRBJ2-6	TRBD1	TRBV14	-	TGTGCCAGCAGCCAAGTGACAGGGTCCGTCCTGACTTTC	CASSQVTGSVLTF
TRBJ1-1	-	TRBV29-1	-	TGCAGCGTTGGTGGGCTGAACACTGAAGCTTTCTTT	CSVGGLNTEAFF
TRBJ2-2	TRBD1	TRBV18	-	TGTGCCAGCTCACCCTACTTGCGGGTGCGACAGGGGACCGGGGAGCTGTTTTTT	CASSPYLRVRQGTGELFF
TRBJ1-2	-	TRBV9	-	TGTGCCAGCACCAAAGCTGGGACGAGGGACACATATGGCTACACCTTC	CASTKAGTRDTYGYTF
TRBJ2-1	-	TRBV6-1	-	TGTGCCAGCAGTGAAGCGTGGCAGGGGCCCTACAATGAGCAGTTCTTC	CASSEAWQGPYNEQFF
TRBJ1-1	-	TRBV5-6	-	TGTGCCAGCAGCTTGGGGTCCAGAGGGATGAACACTGAAGCTTTCTTT	CASSLGSRGMNTEAFF
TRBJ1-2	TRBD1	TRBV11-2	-	TGTGCCAGCACCGTACCCGGGACAGGGTATGATGGCTACACCTTC	CASTVPGTGYDGYTF
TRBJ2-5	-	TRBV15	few	TGTGCCACCAGCAGAGGACAGCAAGAGACCCAGTACTTC	CATSRGQQETQYF
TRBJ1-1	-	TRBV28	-	TGTGCCAGCAGTTCCTCGGGGAGGGAGGGAACTGAAGCTTTCTTT	CASSSSGREGTEAFF
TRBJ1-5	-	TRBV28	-	TGTGCCAGCAGTTTGGAAAGGGAGGGCAATCAGCCCCAGCATTTT	CASSLEREGNQPQHF
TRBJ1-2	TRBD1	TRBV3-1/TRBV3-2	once	TGTGCCAGCAGCCGGGGCAGGGGGAACTATGGCTACACCTTC	CASSRGRGNYGYTF
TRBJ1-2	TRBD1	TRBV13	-	TGTGCCAGCAGCGGCTGGGACAGGGTCTTCGGGGGAGGTGGCTACACCTTC	CASSGWDRVFGGGGYTF
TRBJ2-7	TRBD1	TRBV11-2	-	TGTGCCAGCAGCTTAGGGGGCACAGGGGCCGAGCAGTACTTC	CASSLGGTGAEQYF
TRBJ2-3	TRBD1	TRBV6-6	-	TGTGCCAGCAGTTATTCCGACAGGGGAGTTACGCAGTATTTT	CASSYSDRGVTQYF
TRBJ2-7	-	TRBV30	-	TGTGCCTGGACCAGGGGTGGCGAGCAGTACTTC	CAWTRGGEQYF